This T cell receptor (beta chain) was observed in a study of T cell clonotyping in hematopoietic cell transplantation. Concerning this clone: The antigen remains undetermined.

Whole-study results and caveats: Broader posttransplant TCR repertoire diversity was predicted by graft donor and pretransplant recipient Inverse Simpson Index values.

Repertoires were generated with immunoSEQ multiplex PCR, while TCRdb's copy carries only in-frame clones and drops some. Of 4,800 or so clones listed, roughly 91% are singletons. Trimming removed 5 bases at V and 1 base at J, with 5 bases between. Looked up from germline, CDR1 is DFQATT and CDR2 is SNEGSKA (reference sequence). The CDR3 extends over 11 amino acids. The sample taken for sequencing was peripheral blood mononuclear cells. The clonotype originates from a man aged 40-50 years in good health. Some clones in this sample may be carry-over from other donors' samples. The chain uses TRBV20-1 and TRBJ2-5; no reliable D call. CDR3 sequence (DNA): TGCAGTGCTTCTATCCAAGAGACCCAGTACTTC. This translates into CSASIQETQYF.